Here is one T cell receptor (beta chain) with its context. Its antigen is undetermined. These data belong to a study of cytomegalovirus exposure and HLA in healthy donors. Study-wide findings and caveats: With DRB1 most and HLA-C fewest, TCR association rates differed between HLA loci in a later analysis. Association of 16,951 TCR beta sequences with HLA alleles was found at 0.05 false discovery rate in a later analysis.

13 Jbeta primers and 60 Vbeta primers were used for the PCR. Measured with immunoSEQ multiplex PCR; TCRdb has only the in-frame clones, and not every one. Among over 150,000 clones, about 83% were seen once, and the ten largest hold 0.65% to 0.9%. The germline V gene has CDR1 DFQATT and CDR2 SNEGSKA (reference sequence). CDR3 length: 11 amino acids. The germline V and J ends were trimmed by 3 bases and 7 bases, with 9 bases remaining between them. The origin of this receptor is a woman aged 25 to 39 in good health and CMV-seronegative. The sequencing sample was made of PBMCs. The V call is TRBV20-1, the J call TRBJ1-2; D is perhaps TRBD1 (6 bases). This chain's CDR3 is CSARWTAGYTF. The DNA of the CDR3 is TGCAGTGCTAGGTGGACAGCTGGCTACACCTTC.